The entry below describes one T cell receptor (beta chain). Its specificity is unknown. This sample is drawn from a study of OX40 agonist ivuxolimab in advanced cancers. The overall study: Every 2 weeks, ivuxolimab was infused into the patients intravenously at between 0.01 and 10 mg/kg. Participants, around 80% male, averaged around 64 years of age, ranging from about 20 to 79. Findings and limits, study-wide: Certain nonresponders likewise exhibited a low normalized T-cell clonal expansion. With doses of 0.1-3.0 mg/kg, partial responders showed among the lowest clonal expansion.

Generated by immunoSEQ multiplex PCR, the TCRdb table keeps only in-frame clones and is missing some. Of tens of thousands of clones detected, about 90% appear once; the ten largest clones hold less than 60%. The sequencing used CD4+ or CD8+ T cells sorted from blood, collected in a trial of the OX40 agonist ivuxolimab. The sequence came from an adult with an advanced solid tumor such as melanoma, head and neck, liver or kidney cancer.

The CDR3 here is CASSEVVSNYGYTF. In DNA form, the CDR3 reads TGTGCCAGCAGTGAAGTAGTCAGTAACTATGGCTACACCTTC. This sequence joins TRBV6-1 and TRBJ1-2; D ambiguous. CDR3 length: 14 amino acids. The germline CDR1 and CDR2 sequences are MNHNS and SASEGT. The ends were cut back, 1 base at V and 1 base at J, with 7 bases in the middle.